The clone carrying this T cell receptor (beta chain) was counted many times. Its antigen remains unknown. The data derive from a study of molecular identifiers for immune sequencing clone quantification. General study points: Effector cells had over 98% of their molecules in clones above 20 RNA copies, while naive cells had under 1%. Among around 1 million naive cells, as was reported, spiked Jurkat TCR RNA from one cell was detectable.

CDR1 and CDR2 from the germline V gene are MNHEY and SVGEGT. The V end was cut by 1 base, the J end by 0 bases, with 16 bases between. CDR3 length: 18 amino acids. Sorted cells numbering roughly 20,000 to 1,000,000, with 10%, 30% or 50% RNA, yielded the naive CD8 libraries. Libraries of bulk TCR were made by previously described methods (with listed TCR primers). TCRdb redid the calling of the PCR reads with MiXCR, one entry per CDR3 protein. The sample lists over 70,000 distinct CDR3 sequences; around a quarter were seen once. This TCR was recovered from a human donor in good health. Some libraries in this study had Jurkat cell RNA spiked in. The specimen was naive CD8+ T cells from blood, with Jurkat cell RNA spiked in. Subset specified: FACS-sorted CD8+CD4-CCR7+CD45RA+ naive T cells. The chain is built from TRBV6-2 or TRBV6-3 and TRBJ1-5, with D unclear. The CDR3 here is CASSYFSAAIPSNQPQHF. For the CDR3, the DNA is TGTGCCAGCAGTTACTTTTCGGCAGCCATCCCTAGCAATCAGCCCCAGCATTTT.